The entry that follows covers one T cell receptor (beta chain) sequence. Its antigen is currently not known. Per-nucleotide qualities are absent, and no much larger clonotype sits a single base away. From the germline V gene, CDR1 is MGHRA and CDR2 is YSYEKL. V gives up 5 bases and J gives up 5 bases, and the segment between their germline ends measures 16 bases. Its CDR3 holds 15 amino acids, cysteine through phenylalanine. Just CDR3 DNA is preserved here, 45 bases in frame from base 1. Library prep was done by the immunoSEQ multiplex PCR assay. The paper's data handling went like this. A statistical classification framework was developed to diagnose cytomegalovirus status using the catalog of TCR beta chain sequences. As stored in TCRdb, this immuneACCESS dataset retains in-frame rearrangements with V and J assigned. A fraction of the clones does not appear; measured against another copy, unresolved V genes explain less than half of the discrepancy, and the remainder lacks a known reason. The V and J calls and clone size come from that table; D and trimming were worked out from the DNA. This sample comprises about 240,000 clones, around 86% of them detected only once. In total, the top ten clones hold 0.95% to 1.5% of the sample.

This record belongs to a study of cytomegalovirus exposure and HLA in healthy donors (dated by TCRdb to the late 2010s). Some background on the complete study: According to a later analysis, the 100 to 150 validation repertoires were produced on the same platform as the 600 to 850 repertoires of the first cohort. Besides the first cohort of under 700 subjects, a separate validation cohort made up of roughly 120 different subjects was used. The study aimed to test whether signatures of past pathogen exposure could be identified by cataloging public T cell receptors. To predict cytomegalovirus infection status, the study brought together high-throughput TCR immunosequencing, statistical association of individual TCRs with disease status, and machine learning. Overall results and qualifications from the work: Three of the identified cytomegalovirus-associated TCR beta chains were confirmed in vitro to be specific for cytomegalovirus antigens. The authors suggested that the approach could potentially be generalized to other disease states and immunological phenotypes. A later analysis had no HLA typing for the validation cohort, so co-occurrence there was scored across all 130 or so repertoires. In the study, some 160 TCR beta chains were listed as associated with cytomegalovirus. Across donors, most TCR sequences were observed very rarely, whereas some public TCRs were present in many individuals. Cytomegalovirus status was reported to be diagnosed by the classifier with high specificity and sensitivity in both the original and validation cohorts. Subsequent analysis determined that TCRs grouped into clusters in the first cohort also showed a tendency toward co-occurrence across the 120 or so validation repertoires, and about 94% of cluster scores exceeded 0.

The donors belonged to the validation cohort of approximately 130 subjects, which was separate from the roughly 670-subject first cohort. The chain employs TRBV4-1 and TRBJ2-1; TRBD2 is perhaps the D gene, given 5 matching bases. This sequence was found in a woman in her thirties in good health and CMV-seropositive. Sequencing was performed on PBMCs. CDR3 sequence: CASSYRDLWDNEQFF. In nucleotides, the sequence is TGCGCCAGCAGCTACCGGGATTTGTGGGACAATGAGCAGTTCTTC.